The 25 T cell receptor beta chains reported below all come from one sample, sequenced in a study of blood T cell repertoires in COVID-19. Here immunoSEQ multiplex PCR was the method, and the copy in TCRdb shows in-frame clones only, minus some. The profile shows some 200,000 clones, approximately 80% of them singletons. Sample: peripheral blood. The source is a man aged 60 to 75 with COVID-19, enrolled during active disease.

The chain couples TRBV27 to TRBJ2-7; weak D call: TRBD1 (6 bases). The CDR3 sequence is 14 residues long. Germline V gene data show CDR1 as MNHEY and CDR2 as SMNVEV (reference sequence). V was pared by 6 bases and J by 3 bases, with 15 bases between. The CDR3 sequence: CASSKQGRDYEQYF. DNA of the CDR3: TGTGCCAGCAGCAAACAGGGTAGAGACTACGAGCAGTACTTC.

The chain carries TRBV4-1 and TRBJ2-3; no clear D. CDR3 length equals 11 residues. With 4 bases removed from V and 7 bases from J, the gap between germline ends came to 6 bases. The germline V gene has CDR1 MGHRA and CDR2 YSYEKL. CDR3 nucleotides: TGCGCCAGCAGCCCAGGATATACGCAGTATTTT. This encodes CASSPGYTQYF.

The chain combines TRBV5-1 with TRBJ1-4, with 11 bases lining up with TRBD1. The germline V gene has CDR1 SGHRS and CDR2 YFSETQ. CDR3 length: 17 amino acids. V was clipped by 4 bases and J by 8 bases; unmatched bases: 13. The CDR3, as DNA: TGCGCCAGCAGCCTCACCCGGACAGGGGGCGCTGGGGAAAAACTGTTTTTT. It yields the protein CASSLTRTGGAGEKLFF.

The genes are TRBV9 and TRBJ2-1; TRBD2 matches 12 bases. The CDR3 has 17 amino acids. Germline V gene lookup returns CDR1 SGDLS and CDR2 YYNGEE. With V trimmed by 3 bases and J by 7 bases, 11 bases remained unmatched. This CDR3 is CASSAQLAGGRENEQFF. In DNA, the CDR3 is TGTGCCAGCAGCGCTCAACTAGCGGGAGGCCGGGAAAATGAGCAGTTCTTC.

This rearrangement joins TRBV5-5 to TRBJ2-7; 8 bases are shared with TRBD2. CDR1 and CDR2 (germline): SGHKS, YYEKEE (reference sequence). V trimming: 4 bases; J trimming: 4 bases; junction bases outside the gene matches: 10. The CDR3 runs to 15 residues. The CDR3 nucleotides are TGTGCCAGCAGCCCCGGGGGGGGAGAACCTTACGAGCAGTACTTC. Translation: CASSPGGGEPYEQYF.

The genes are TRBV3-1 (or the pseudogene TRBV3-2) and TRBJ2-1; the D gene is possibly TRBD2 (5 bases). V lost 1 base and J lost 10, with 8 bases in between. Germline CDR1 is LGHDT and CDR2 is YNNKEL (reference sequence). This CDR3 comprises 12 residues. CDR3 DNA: TGTGCCAGCAGCCAAGGTACGGGGGAGCAGTTCTTC. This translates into CASSQGTGEQFF.

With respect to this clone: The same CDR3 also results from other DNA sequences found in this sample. Here the CDR3 DNA reads TGTGCCAGCTCCCCCCGGGACAGTTCCTACGAGCAGTACTTC. Amino acids: CASSPRDSSYEQYF. The rearrangement links TRBV18 to TRBJ2-7; 7 bases line up with TRBD1. Germline trimming cut 6 bases from V and 1 base from J; bases unmatched to any gene: 6. The CDR3 totals 14 residues. Per the germline V gene, CDR1 is KGHSH and CDR2 is LQKENI.

The DNA of the CDR3 is TGTGCCAGCAGTGGGGACAGGGGCAATCAGCCCCAGCATTTT. This codes for CASSGDRGNQPQHF. The chain uses TRBV28 and TRBJ1-5; 9 positions match TRBD1. The CDR3 sequence is 14 residues long. J lost 2 bases, V lost 5 bases, and 1 base had no gene match. CDR1 MDHEN and CDR2 SYDVKM come from the germline V gene.

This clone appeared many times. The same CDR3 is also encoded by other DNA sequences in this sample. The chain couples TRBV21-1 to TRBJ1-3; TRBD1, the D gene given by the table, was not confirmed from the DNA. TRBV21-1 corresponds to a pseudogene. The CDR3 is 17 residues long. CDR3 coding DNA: TGTGCCAGCAGCAAAGCTGGGGCCTCGGTCTCTGGAAACACCATATATTTT. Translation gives CASSKAGASVSGNTIYF.

The CDR3 bases are TGTGCCTGGATAATACAGGGGGCATATGGCTACACCTTC. It codes for CAWIIQGAYGYTF. The chain employs TRBV30 and TRBJ1-2; 9 bases match TRBD1. CDR3 size: 13 residues. Trimming cost V 4 bases and J 5 bases; bases outside gene matches: 5. Germline lookup yields CDR1 GTSNPN and CDR2 SVGIG (reference sequence).

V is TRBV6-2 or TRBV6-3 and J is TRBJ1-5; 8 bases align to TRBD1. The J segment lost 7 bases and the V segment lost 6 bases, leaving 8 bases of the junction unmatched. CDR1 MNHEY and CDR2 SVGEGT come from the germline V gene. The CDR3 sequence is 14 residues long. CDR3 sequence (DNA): TGTGCCAGCAGCCTCACAGGGGGAAGACAGCCCCAGCATTTT. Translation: CASSLTGGRQPQHF.

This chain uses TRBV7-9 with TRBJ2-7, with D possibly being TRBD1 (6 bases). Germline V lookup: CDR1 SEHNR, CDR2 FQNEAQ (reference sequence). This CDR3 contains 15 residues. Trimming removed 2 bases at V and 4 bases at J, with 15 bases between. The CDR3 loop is CASSLRGTGRYEQYF. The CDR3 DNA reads TGTGCCAGCAGCTTAAGGGGGACCGGTAGATACGAGCAGTACTTC.

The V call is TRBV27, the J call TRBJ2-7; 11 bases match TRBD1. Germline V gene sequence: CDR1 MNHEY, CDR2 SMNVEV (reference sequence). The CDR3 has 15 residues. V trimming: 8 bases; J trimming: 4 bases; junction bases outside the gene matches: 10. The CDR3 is CASFSLGTGGYEQYF. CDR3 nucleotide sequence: TGTGCCAGCTTTTCTCTTGGGACAGGGGGATACGAGCAGTACTTC.

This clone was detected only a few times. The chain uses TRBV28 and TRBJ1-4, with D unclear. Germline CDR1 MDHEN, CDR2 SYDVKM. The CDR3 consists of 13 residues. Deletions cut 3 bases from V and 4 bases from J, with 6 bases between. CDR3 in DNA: TGTGCCAGCAGTTTGACGGGTAATGAAAAACTGTTTTTT. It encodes CASSLTGNEKLFF.

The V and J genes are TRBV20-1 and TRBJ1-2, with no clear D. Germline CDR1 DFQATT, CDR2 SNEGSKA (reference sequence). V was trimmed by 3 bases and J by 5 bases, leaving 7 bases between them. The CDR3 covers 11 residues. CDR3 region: CSASEGYGYTF. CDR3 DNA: TGCAGTGCTAGCGAGGGTTATGGCTACACCTTC.

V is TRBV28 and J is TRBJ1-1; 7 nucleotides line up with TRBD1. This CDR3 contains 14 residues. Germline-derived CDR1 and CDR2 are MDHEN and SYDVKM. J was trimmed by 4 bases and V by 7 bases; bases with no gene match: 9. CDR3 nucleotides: TGTGCCAGCACCCTAGAGGGGGCGGGCACTGAAGCTTTCTTT. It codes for CASTLEGAGTEAFF.

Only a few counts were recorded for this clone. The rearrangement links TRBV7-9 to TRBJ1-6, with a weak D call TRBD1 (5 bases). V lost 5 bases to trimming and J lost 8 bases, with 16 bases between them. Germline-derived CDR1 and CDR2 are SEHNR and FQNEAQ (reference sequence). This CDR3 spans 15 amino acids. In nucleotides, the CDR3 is TGTGCCAGCAGCGCCGGGGGAGGGGCGGATTCACCCCTCCACTTT. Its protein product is CASSAGGGADSPLHF.

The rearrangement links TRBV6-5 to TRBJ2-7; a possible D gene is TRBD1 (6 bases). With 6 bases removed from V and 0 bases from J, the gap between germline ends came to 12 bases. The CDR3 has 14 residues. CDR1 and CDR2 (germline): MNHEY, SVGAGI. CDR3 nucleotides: TGTGCCAGCAGCCGGGACACTAGCTCCTACGAGCAGTACTTC. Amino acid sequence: CASSRDTSSYEQYF.

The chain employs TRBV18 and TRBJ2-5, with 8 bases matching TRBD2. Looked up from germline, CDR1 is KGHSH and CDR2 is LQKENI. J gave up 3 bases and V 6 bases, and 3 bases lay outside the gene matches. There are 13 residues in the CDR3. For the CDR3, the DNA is TGTGCCAGCTCTGCCGGGGGGGAAGAGACCCAGTACTTC. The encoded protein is CASSAGGEETQYF.

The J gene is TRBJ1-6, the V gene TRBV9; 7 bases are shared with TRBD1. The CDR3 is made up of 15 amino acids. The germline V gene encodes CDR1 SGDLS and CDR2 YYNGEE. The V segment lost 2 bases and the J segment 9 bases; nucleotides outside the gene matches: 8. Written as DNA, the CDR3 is TGTGCCAGCAGCGTGGAAGGGGGCCCGGGTTCACCCCTCCACTTT. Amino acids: CASSVEGGPGSPLHF. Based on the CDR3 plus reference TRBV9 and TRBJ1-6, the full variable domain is DSGVTQTPKHLITATGQRVTLRCSPRSGDLSVYWYQQSLDQGLQFLIQYYNGEERAKGNILERFSAQQFPDLHSELNLSSLELGDSALYFCASSVEGGPGSPLHFGNGTRLTVT.

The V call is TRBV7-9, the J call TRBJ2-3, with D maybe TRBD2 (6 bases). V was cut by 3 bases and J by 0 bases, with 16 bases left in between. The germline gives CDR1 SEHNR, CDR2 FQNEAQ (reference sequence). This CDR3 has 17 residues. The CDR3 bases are TGTGCCAGCAGCTTCTCCCGGGCTAGCGATAGCACAGATACGCAGTATTTT. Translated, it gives CASSFSRASDSTDTQYF.

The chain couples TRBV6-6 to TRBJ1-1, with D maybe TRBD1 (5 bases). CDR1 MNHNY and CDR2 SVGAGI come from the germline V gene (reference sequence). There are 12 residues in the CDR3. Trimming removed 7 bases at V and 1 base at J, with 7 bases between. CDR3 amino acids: CASKDRNTEAFF. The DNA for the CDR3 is TGTGCCAGCAAAGACAGGAACACTGAAGCTTTCTTT.

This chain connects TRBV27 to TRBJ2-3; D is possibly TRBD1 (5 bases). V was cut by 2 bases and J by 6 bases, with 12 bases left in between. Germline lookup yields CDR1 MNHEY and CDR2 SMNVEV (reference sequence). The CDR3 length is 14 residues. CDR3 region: CASSLGQGTDTQYF. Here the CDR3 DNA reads TGTGCCAGCAGTTTAGGCCAGGGTACTGATACGCAGTATTTT.

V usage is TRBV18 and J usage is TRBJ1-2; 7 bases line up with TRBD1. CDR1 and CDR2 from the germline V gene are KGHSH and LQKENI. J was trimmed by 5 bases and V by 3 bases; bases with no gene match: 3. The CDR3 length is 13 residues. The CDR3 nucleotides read TGTGCCAGCTCACCTGGGACAGAATATGGCTACACCTTC. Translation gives CASSPGTEYGYTF. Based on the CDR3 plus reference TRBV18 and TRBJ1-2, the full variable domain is NAGVMQNPRHLVRRRGQEARLRCSPMKGHSHVYWYRQLPEEGLKFMVYLQKENIIDESGMPKERFSAEFPKEGPSILRIQQVVRGDSAAYFCASSPGTEYGYTFGSGTRLTVV.

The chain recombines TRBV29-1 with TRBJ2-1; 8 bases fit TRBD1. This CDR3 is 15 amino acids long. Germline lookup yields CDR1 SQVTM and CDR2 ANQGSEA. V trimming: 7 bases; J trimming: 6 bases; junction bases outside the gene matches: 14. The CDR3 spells CSASESGQAINEQFF. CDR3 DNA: TGCAGCGCCTCCGAATCGGGACAGGCCATCAATGAGCAGTTCTTC.